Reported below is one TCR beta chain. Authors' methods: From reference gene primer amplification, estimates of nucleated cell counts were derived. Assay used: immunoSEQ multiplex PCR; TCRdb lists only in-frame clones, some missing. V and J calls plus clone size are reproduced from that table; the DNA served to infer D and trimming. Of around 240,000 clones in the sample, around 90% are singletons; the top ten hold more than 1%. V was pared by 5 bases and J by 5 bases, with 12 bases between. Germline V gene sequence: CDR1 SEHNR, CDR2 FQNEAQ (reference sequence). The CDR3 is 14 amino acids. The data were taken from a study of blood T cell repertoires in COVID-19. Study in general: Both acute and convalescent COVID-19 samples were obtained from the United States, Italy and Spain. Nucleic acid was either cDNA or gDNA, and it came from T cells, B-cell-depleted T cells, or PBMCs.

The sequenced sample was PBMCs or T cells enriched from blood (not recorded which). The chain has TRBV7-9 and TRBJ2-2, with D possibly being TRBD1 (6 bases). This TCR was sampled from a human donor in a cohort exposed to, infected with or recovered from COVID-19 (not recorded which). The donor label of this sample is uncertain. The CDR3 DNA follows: TGTGCCAGCAGCGTCTCCGGGACAACCGGGGAGCTGTTTTTT. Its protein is CASSVSGTTGELFF.